This TCR beta chain stems from a study of blood T cell repertoires in COVID-19. Study as a whole: T cells, B-cell-depleted T cells, or PBMCs provided the cDNA or gDNA that served as material.

This CDR3 spans 14 amino acids. Per the germline V gene, CDR1 is SGHRS and CDR2 is YFSETQ. V was clipped by 4 bases and J by 1 base, with 11 bases between them. Profiled with immunoSEQ multiplex PCR; TCRdb holds only in-frame clones, not every one. Of under 200,000 clones listed, roughly 84% are singletons. The gene calls are TRBV5-1 and TRBJ1-1; weak D call: TRBD1 (5 bases). The sequence was collected from a woman aged 60-75 years with acute or convalescent COVID-19. The sequenced sample was peripheral blood. CDR3 amino acids: CASSRLTGNTEAFF. CDR3 nucleotides: TGCGCCAGCAGCAGGCTCACAGGGAACACTGAAGCTTTCTTT.